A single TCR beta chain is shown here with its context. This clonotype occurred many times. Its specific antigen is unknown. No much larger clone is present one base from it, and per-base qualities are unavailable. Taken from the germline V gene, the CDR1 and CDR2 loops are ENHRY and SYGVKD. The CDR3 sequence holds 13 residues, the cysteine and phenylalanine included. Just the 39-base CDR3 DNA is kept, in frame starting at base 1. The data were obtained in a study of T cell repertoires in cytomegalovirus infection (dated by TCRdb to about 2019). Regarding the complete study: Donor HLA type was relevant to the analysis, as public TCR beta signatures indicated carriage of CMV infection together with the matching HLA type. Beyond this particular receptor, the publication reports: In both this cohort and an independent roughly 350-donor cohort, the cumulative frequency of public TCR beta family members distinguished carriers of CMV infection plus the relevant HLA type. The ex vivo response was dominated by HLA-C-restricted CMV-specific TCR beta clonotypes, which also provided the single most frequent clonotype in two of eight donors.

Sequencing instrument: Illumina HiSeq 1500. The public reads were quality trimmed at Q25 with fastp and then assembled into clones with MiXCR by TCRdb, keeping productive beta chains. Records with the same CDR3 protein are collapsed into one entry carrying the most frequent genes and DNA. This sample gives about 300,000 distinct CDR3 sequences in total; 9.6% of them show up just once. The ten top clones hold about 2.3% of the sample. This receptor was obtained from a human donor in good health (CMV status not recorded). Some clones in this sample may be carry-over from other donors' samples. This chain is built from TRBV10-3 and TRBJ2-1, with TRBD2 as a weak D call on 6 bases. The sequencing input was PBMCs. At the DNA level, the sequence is TGTGCTCATCGGACGGGCGGGACTAATGAGCAGTTCTTC. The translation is CAHRTGGTNEQFF.